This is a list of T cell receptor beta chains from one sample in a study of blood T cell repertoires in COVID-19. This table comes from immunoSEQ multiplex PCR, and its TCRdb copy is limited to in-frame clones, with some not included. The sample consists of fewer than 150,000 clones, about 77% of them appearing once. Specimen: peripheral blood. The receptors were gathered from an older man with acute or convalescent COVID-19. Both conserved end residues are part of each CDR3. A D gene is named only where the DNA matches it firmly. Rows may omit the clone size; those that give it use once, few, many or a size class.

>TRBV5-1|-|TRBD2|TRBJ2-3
CASSSGGGDTQYF
TGCGCCAGCTCTAGCGGGGGAGGGGATACGCAGTATTTT
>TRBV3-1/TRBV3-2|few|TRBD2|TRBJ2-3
CASSQVGLAADTQYF
TGTGCCAGCAGCCAAGTGGGACTAGCTGCAGATACGCAGTATTTT
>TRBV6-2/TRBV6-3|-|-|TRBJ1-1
CASSYSTGSVNTEAFF
TGTGCCAGCAGTTACTCGACGGGAAGTGTGAACACTGAAGCTTTCTTT
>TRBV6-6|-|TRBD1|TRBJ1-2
CASRKQGAGGYGYTF
TGTGCCAGCAGGAAACAGGGGGCCGGCGGCTATGGCTACACCTTC
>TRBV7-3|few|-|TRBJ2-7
CASSFGSSYEQYF
TGTGCCAGCAGCTTTGGGAGCTCCTACGAGCAGTACTTC
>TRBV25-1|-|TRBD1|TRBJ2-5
CTYRGIQETQYF
TGTACCTACAGGGGCATCCAAGAGACCCAGTACTTC
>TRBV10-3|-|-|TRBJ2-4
CAMGGGQASDIQYF
TGTGCCATGGGGGGCGGACAGGCGAGTGACATTCAGTACTTC
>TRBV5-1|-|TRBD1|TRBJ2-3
CASSSRTGGSTDTQYF
TGCGCCAGCAGCTCAAGGACAGGGGGGAGCACAGATACGCAGTATTTT
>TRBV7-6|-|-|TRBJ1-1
CASTRGMNTEAFF
TGTGCCAGCACCAGAGGAATGAACACTGAAGCTTTCTTT
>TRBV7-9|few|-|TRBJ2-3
CASSLRSGISSADTQYF
TGTGCCAGCAGCTTAAGGTCCGGGATTTCGTCGGCAGATACGCAGTATTTT
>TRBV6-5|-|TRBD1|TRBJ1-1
CATQRGTANTEAFF
TGTGCCACCCAACGGGGGACAGCGAACACTGAAGCTTTCTTT
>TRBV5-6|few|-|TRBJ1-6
CASSFRAVNSPLHF
TGTGCCAGCAGCTTCAGGGCGGTGAATTCACCCCTCCACTTT
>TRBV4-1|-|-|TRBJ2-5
CASSQAGVASETQYF
TGCGCCAGCAGCCAAGCAGGCGTAGCGTCAGAGACCCAGTACTTC
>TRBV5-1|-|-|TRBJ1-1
CASSSAPGGGGNTEAFF
TGCGCCAGCAGCTCCGCGCCGGGCGGGGGGGGGAACACTGAAGCTTTCTTT
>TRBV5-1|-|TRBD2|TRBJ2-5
CASSLVMSSGGRETQYF
TGCGCCAGCAGCTTGGTGATGTCTAGCGGGGGGCGAGAGACCCAGTACTTC
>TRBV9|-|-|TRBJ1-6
CASSVVGSQNSPLHF
TGTGCCAGCAGCGTAGTGGGCAGCCAGAATTCACCCCTCCACTTT
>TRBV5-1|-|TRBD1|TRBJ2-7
CASRGQGVPYEQYF
TGCGCCAGCAGGGGACAGGGGGTGCCCTACGAGCAGTACTTC
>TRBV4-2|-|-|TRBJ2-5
CASSQGQQETQYF
TGTGCCAGCAGCCAAGGACAGCAAGAGACCCAGTACTTC
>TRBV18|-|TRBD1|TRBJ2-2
CASSPQQGRADTGELFF
TGTGCCAGCTCACCGCAACAGGGGCGGGCGGACACCGGGGAGCTGTTTTTT
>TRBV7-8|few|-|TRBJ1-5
CASSLTGGNQPQHF
TGTGCCAGCAGCTTAACAGGAGGCAATCAGCCCCAGCATTTT
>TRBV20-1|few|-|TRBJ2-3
CSASTGSRADTQYF
TGCAGTGCGAGTACAGGAAGCCGGGCGGATACGCAGTATTTT
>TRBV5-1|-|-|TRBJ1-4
CASSPRVDNEKLFF
TGCGCCAGCAGCCCCAGGGTGGATAATGAAAAACTGTTTTTT
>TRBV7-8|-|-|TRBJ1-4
CASSPDSIAGEKLFF
TGTGCCAGCAGCCCCGACTCCATCGCCGGAGAAAAACTGTTTTTT
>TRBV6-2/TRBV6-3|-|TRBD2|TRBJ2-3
CASSPGVRAGAPGGDTQYF
TGTGCCAGCAGCCCTGGAGTGAGAGCGGGGGCCCCCGGGGGAGATACGCAGTATTTT
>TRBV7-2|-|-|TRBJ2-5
CASSSRSTGTWGETQYF
TGTGCCAGCAGCTCCCGGAGCACTGGGACTTGGGGGGAGACCCAGTACTTC
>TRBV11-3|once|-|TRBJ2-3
CASSLSPLTAQYF
TGTGCCAGCAGCTTATCTCCCTTGACTGCGCAGTATTTT
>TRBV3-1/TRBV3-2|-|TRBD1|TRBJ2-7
CASSQEVGTGGSEQYF
TGTGCCAGCAGCCAAGAGGTGGGGACAGGGGGTAGTGAGCAGTACTTC
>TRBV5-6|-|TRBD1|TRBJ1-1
CASSLWLRQGADEAFF
TGTGCCAGCAGCTTGTGGTTAAGACAGGGGGCTGATGAAGCTTTCTTT
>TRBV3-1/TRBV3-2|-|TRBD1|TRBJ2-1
CASSYNTGTGDNEQFF
TGTGCCAGCAGTTACAACACCGGGACAGGGGACAATGAGCAGTTCTTC
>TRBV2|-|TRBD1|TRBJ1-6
CASRPGQANSPLHF
TGTGCCAGCAGGCCGGGACAGGCTAATTCACCCCTCCACTTT
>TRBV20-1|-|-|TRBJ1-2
CSASRGSGYTF
TGCAGTGCTAGCCGGGGGAGCGGCTACACCTTC
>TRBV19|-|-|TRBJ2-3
CATGTGRSTDTQYF
TGTGCCACGGGAACCGGGAGAAGCACAGATACGCAGTATTTT
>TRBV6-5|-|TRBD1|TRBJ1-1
CASSFRSGPGGAFF
TGTGCCAGCAGTTTCCGCTCGGGCCCAGGGGGAGCTTTCTTT
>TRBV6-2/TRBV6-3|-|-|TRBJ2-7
CASSYSTGPSYEQYF
TGTGCCAGCAGTTACAGTACAGGGCCCAGCTACGAGCAGTACTTC
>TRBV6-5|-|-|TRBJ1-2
CATQIVRDTGYGYTF
TGTGCCACGCAAATCGTCCGGGACACAGGGTATGGCTACACCTTC
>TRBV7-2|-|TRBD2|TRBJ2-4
CASSASLAGLLAKNIQYF
TGTGCCAGCAGCGCGAGTCTAGCGGGGTTACTAGCCAAAAACATTCAGTACTTC
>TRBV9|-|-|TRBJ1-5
CASSVEGGKGQPQHF
TGTGCCAGCAGCGTAGAAGGGGGTAAGGGTCAGCCCCAGCATTTT
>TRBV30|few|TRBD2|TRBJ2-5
CAWSLKLAGRRETQYF
TGTGCCTGGAGTCTAAAACTAGCGGGGAGACGAGAGACCCAGTACTTC
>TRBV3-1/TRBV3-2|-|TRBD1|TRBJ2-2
CASSRRLGTGDPELFF
TGTGCCAGCAGCCGCCGACTTGGGACAGGTGATCCCGAGCTGTTTTTT
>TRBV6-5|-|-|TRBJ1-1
CASGYWRAEAFF
TGTGCCAGCGGCTATTGGCGGGCTGAAGCTTTCTTT
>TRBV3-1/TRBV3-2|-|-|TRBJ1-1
CASSQDGHGTEAFF
TGTGCCAGCAGCCAAGATGGGCATGGCACTGAAGCTTTCTTT
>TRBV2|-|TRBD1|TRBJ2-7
CASSFRGQIYEQYF
TGTGCCAGCTCATTTCGGGGACAGATTTACGAGCAGTACTTC
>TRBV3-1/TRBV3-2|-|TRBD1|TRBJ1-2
CASSAPGQGNYGYTF
TGTGCCAGCAGCGCACCGGGACAGGGAAACTATGGCTACACCTTC
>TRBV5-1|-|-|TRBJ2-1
CASSLAGVPLNEQFF
TGCGCCAGCAGCTTGGCAGGGGTACCTCTCAATGAGCAGTTCTTC
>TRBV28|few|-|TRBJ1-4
CASSWGGAREKLFF
TGTGCCAGCAGCTGGGGAGGGGCCCGGGAAAAACTGTTTTTT
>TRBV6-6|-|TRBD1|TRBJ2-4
CASTLTGGVKNIQYF
TGTGCCAGCACCCTGACAGGGGGCGTCAAAAACATTCAGTACTTC
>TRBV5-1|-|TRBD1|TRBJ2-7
CASSLETGGYEQYF
TGCGCCAGCAGCTTGGAAACAGGGGGCTACGAGCAGTACTTC
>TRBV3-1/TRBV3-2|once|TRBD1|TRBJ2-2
CASSQLTGSGELFF
TGTGCCAGCAGCCAATTGACAGGGTCTGGGGAGCTGTTTTTT
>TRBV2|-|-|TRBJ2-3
CASSEDRAPDTQYF
TGTGCCAGCAGTGAAGACAGGGCCCCAGATACGCAGTATTTT
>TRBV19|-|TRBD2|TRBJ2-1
CASSRRTRDYRYNEQFF
TGTGCCAGTAGTCGCCGTACCCGGGACTACCGATACAATGAGCAGTTCTTC
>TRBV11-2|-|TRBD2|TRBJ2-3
CASSSGLAGGLSTDTQYF
TGTGCCAGCAGCTCGGGACTAGCGGGGGGGCTTAGCACAGATACGCAGTATTTT
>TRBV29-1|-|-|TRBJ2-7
CSVDSDGELSYEQYF
TGCAGCGTTGATTCGGACGGGGAACTTTCCTACGAGCAGTACTTC
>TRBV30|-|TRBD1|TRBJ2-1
CAWSEGQGTYNEQFF
TGTGCCTGGAGTGAGGGACAGGGTACCTACAATGAGCAGTTCTTC
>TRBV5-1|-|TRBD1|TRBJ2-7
CASSPFRGQIYEQYF
TGCGCCAGCAGCCCGTTCCGGGGACAGATTTACGAGCAGTACTTC
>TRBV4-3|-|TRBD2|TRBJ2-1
CASSRLAGHNNEQFF
TGCGCCAGCAGCAGACTAGCGGGCCACAACAATGAGCAGTTCTTC
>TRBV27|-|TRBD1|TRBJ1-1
CASQGQGSLMNTEAFF
TGTGCCAGCCAAGGACAGGGATCTTTAATGAACACTGAAGCTTTCTTT
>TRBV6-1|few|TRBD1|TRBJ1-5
CASSEASGGSVKNQPQHF
TGTGCCAGCAGTGAAGCGTCAGGGGGCAGCGTCAAAAATCAGCCCCAGCATTTT
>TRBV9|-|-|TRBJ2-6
CASSSLPGSGANVLTF
TGTGCCAGCAGCTCCCTCCCAGGGTCGGGGGCCAACGTCCTGACTTTC
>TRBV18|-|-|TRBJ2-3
CASSGGSASTDTQYF
TGTGCCAGCTCGGGGGGAAGTGCTAGCACAGATACGCAGTATTTT